The 17 T cell receptor beta chains presented below share a single source sample, sequenced in a study of T cells in Graves' hyperthyroidism and ophthalmopathy. Amplification of TCR beta CDR3 regions was performed using RNA transcripts as template. The HTBI primer set drove a first-round RT-PCR of the TCR CDR3. TCRdb redid the calling of the multiplex PCR reads with MiXCR, one entry per CDR3 protein. The table shows 350,000 to 400,000 distinct CDR3 sequences, with more than 13% occurring only once. What was sequenced was blood. These receptors were collected from a woman aged 25 to 45 with Graves' hyperthyroidism.

The chain joins TRBV29-1 to TRBJ2-7, with 9 bases fitting TRBD2. The CDR3 has 13 amino acids. The germline gives CDR1 SQVTM, CDR2 ANQGSEA. V was pared by 6 bases and J by 6 bases, with 9 bases of the junction left unmatched. CDR3 sequence (DNA): TGCAGCGTCGTCGGGACTAGCCTCGCCGAGCAGTACTTC. Translating it yields CSVVGTSLAEQYF.

This clonotype was counted a few times. The rearrangement joins TRBV18 to TRBJ2-7; D is perhaps TRBD1 (7 bases). CDR1 KGHSH and CDR2 LQKENI come from the germline V gene. This CDR3 region has 15 residues. V gave up 3 bases and J gave up 3 bases, with 15 bases separating them. Here the CDR3 DNA reads TGTGCCAGCTCACCCCGCCAGGGGGAGGTCTACGAGCAGTACTTC. Its translation is CASSPRQGEVYEQYF.

Ten or more counts support this clonotype. The genes are TRBV6-2 or TRBV6-3 and TRBJ2-7; maybe TRBD1 (5 bases). The germline V and J ends were trimmed by 4 bases and 3 bases, with 16 bases remaining between them. The CDR3 consists of 15 residues. Per the germline V gene, CDR1 is MNHEY and CDR2 is SVGEGT. Written as DNA, the CDR3 is TGTGCCAGCAGTTTAGCAGGGCAGAGTCTCTACGAGCAGTACTTC. Its translation is CASSLAGQSLYEQYF.

This clonotype was counted ten times or more. V gene TRBV28 combines with J gene TRBJ2-3; D assignment may be TRBD1 or TRBD2 (6 bases each). This CDR3 comprises 19 residues. Germline V lookup: CDR1 MDHEN, CDR2 SYDVKM. Trimming cost V 5 bases and J 2 bases, with 26 bases left between them. Here the CDR3 DNA reads TGTGCCAGCAGTCCGACAGGCGCGGGGCCCCTAGCACCCACAGATACGCAGTATTTT. This sequence encodes CASSPTGAGPLAPTDTQYF. The complete variable domain, with remaining parts taken from reference TRBV28 and TRBJ2-3, reads DVKVTQSSRYLVKRTGEKVFLECVQDMDHENMFWYRQDPGLGLRLIYFSYDVKMKEKGDIPEGYSVSREKKERFSLILESASTNQTSMYLCASSPTGAGPLAPTDTQYFGPGTRLTVL.

The rearrangement uses TRBV6-1 and TRBJ2-7; weak D call: TRBD1 (5 bases). V was trimmed by 2 bases and J by 6 bases, leaving 8 bases between them. The germline CDR1 and CDR2 sequences are MNHNS and SASEGT. CDR3 length equals 12 residues. This CDR3 reads CASSEIGAEQYF. CDR3 DNA: TGTGCCAGCAGTGAAATTGGGGCCGAGCAGTACTTC.

This clonotype was seen repeatedly, ten times or more. The J gene is TRBJ2-7, the V gene TRBV27; D uncertain. Trimming took 5 bases from V and 6 from J, leaving 11 bases between them. CDR3 size: 12 residues. Germline V gene sequence: CDR1 MNHEY, CDR2 SMNVEV (reference sequence). For the CDR3, the DNA is TGTGCCAGCAGTGCGGACGTTGGCGAGCAGTACTTC. Translation: CASSADVGEQYF.

This clonotype was observed at least ten times. The chain uses TRBV18 and TRBJ1-2; possible D gene TRBD1, 6 bases. The CDR3 runs to 12 residues. Germline-derived CDR1 and CDR2 are KGHSH and LQKENI. Trimming removed 1 base from V and 6 bases from J, with 6 bases in between. The chain's CDR3 is CASSPQGDGYTF. CDR3 in DNA: TGTGCCAGCTCACCACAGGGGGATGGCTACACCTTC.

This clonotype was seen at least ten times. The genes are TRBV7-2 and TRBJ1-3, with D tentatively TRBD1 (6 bases). The CDR3 extends over 16 amino acids. The ends were cut back, 5 bases at V and 1 base at J, with 15 bases in the middle. The germline V gene has CDR1 SGHTA and CDR2 FQGNSA. CDR3 bases: TGTGCCAGCAGCCCGGTGGCAGGGGTTTCTGGAAACACCATATATTTT. Translated: CASSPVAGVSGNTIYF.

V is TRBV3-1 and J is TRBJ2-4; the D gene is possibly TRBD1 (7 bases). The ends were cut back, 2 bases at V and 6 bases at J, with 17 bases in the middle. The CDR3 spans 16 residues. Germline CDR1 and CDR2: LGHDT and YNNKEL (reference sequence). Here the CDR3 DNA reads TGTGCCAGCAGCCAACGCAGGGGGGCGCCGGGAAACATTCAGTACTTC. This encodes CASSQRRGAPGNIQYF.

Many counts were recorded for this clonotype. V is TRBV2 and J is TRBJ2-1; D could derive from TRBD1 or TRBD2 (5 bases each). Trimming removed 4 bases at V and 4 bases at J, with 17 bases between. This CDR3 has 16 residues. Germline V gives CDR1 SNHLY, CDR2 FYNNEI. CDR3 amino acids: CASSGGKKGLYNEQFF. For the CDR3, the DNA is TGTGCCAGCAGTGGAGGGAAAAAGGGGCTTTACAATGAGCAGTTCTTC. The variable domain in full, with the rest retrieved from reference TRBV2 and TRBJ2-1, is EPEVTQTPSHQVTQMGQEVILRCVPISNHLYFYWYRQILGQKVEFLVSFYNNEISEKSEIFDDQFSVERPDGSNFTLKIRSTKLEDSAMYFCASSGGKKGLYNEQFFGPGTRLTVL.

Ten or more counts support this clonotype. The rearrangement uses TRBV7-2 and TRBJ2-4, with D perhaps matching TRBD1 (6 bases). The V end lost 5 bases, the J end lost 0 bases, and 11 bases lay between the germline ends. The CDR3 covers 15 residues. Germline CDR1 and CDR2: SGHTA and FQGNSA. CDR3 loop: CASSLTGLAKNIQYF. The CDR3 DNA reads as TGTGCCAGCAGCCTCACAGGGTTAGCCAAAAACATTCAGTACTTC.

This clonotype was seen ten or more times. DNA for the CDR3: TGTGCCAGCTCACGAGTGGATCGTAATCAGCCCCAGCATTTT. It is translated as CASSRVDRNQPQHF. J is TRBJ1-5 and V is TRBV18, with unresolved D. Looked up from germline, CDR1 is KGHSH and CDR2 is LQKENI. The V gene lost 4 bases and the J gene lost 4 bases, with 11 bases spanning the gap. The CDR3 totals 14 residues.

The sample holds many counts of this clonotype. The chain carries TRBV20-1 and TRBJ2-7, with 8 bases identical to TRBD2. With 0 bases clipped from V and 5 bases from J, the junction kept 9 bases outside the gene matches. Germline values: CDR1 DFQATT, CDR2 SNEGSKA (reference sequence). This CDR3 has 15 residues. The CDR3 is CSARDSGIGINEQYF. The CDR3 bases are TGCAGTGCTAGAGATAGCGGGATTGGGATAAACGAGCAGTACTTC.

This rearrangement joins TRBV19 to TRBJ2-5; no clear D. Germline CDR1 is LNHDA and CDR2 is SQIVND (reference sequence). The CDR3 spans 12 residues. Trimming cost V 4 bases and J 9 bases, with 12 bases left between them. This CDR3 is CASSNGPGPQYF. The CDR3 nucleotides are TGTGCCAGTAGTAACGGGCCCGGGCCCCAGTACTTC.

In DNA form, the CDR3 reads TGCGCCAGCAGCTTAGCCGGGACAGGGGTTTCCGGGGCCAACGTCCTGACTTTC. It is translated as CASSLAGTGVSGANVLTF. V is TRBV5-1 and J is TRBJ2-6; 10 positions match TRBD1. Germline V gives CDR1 SGHRS, CDR2 YFSETQ. V trimming: 2 bases; J trimming: 4 bases; junction bases outside the gene matches: 9. The CDR3 extends over 18 amino acids.

This clonotype was picked up many times. The rearrangement uses TRBV20-1 and TRBJ1-3; 8 nucleotides agree with TRBD1. The CDR3 has 15 amino acids. Germline CDR1 and CDR2: DFQATT and SNEGSKA (reference sequence). Germline trimming cut 1 base from V and 10 bases from J; bases unmatched to any gene: 12. CDR3 bases: TGCAGTGCTAGAGGGCGTGGACAGGGAACGGCTACCATATATTTT. Its translation is CSARGRGQGTATIYF.

This clonotype was counted many times. The genes are TRBV20-1 and TRBJ2-2; D tentatively reads TRBD1 or TRBD2 (5 bases each). Germline V lookup: CDR1 DFQATT, CDR2 SNEGSKA (reference sequence). CDR3 length: 14 amino acids. Trimming cost V 3 bases and J 13 bases, with 21 bases left between them. The CDR3 bases are TGCAGTGCTAGCCCCAGCGGACACAATAAGGGGCTGTTTTTT. As protein: CSASPSGHNKGLFF.